This is a list of T cell receptor beta chains from one sample in a study of blood T cell repertoires in COVID-19. The table came from immunoSEQ multiplex PCR; TCRdb's copy has only in-frame clones and leaves some out. The sample lists some 290,000 clones; around 92% were seen once. The source material was peripheral blood. These receptors were obtained from a woman aged 25 to 39 with COVID-19, enrolled during active disease. Each CDR3 is given with its conserved first and last residue. Each record gives: clone size, V gene, J gene, D gene, CDR3 DNA, CDR3 protein. The D gene is left open where the match is weak. The size entry is marked missing in some rows and otherwise reads once, few, many or a size class.

>few|TRBV7-9|TRBJ1-3|NA
TGTGCCAGCAGCTTAGGGGGAGCTGGAAACACCATATATTTT
CASSLGGAGNTIYF
>NA|TRBV5-1|TRBJ1-1|TRBD1
TGCGCCAGCAGCTGGGACAGGGAGGGGAACACTGAAGCTTTCTTT
CASSWDREGNTEAFF
>NA|TRBV6-5|TRBJ1-5|NA
TGTGCCAGCAGAGGCGGGAGCAATCAGCCCCAGCATTTT
CASRGGSNQPQHF
>many|TRBV6-5|TRBJ2-7|TRBD2
TGTGCCAGCAATGGCGGGGGGGCTAGGAACGAGCAGTACTTC
CASNGGGARNEQYF
>NA|TRBV4-1|TRBJ2-1|TRBD2
TGCGCCAGCAGCTCCGGGACTAGCGTGGATGAGCAGTTCTTC
CASSSGTSVDEQFF
>NA|TRBV6-2/TRBV6-3|TRBJ2-6|TRBD1
TGTGCCAGCAGTTACGACAGGGGAGGCTTATCTCGGGCCAACGTCCTGACTTTC
CASSYDRGGLSRANVLTF
>NA|TRBV5-6|TRBJ2-1|TRBD2
TGTGCCAGCAGTCTCCGTGGTAGCGGGGACTACAATGAGCAGTTCTTC
CASSLRGSGDYNEQFF
>NA|TRBV14|TRBJ2-4|TRBD1
TGTGCCAGCAGCCAAAGTGATCCGGGACAGGGGTTTCATTGGAACATTCAGTACTTC
CASSQSDPGQGFHWNIQYF
>few|TRBV4-1|TRBJ1-2|TRBD1
TGCGCCAGCAGCCCGCGGGACAGGGGAATGGGCTACACCTTC
CASSPRDRGMGYTF
>NA|TRBV4-2|TRBJ2-7|NA
TGTGCCAGCAGCCAAGAGCTGACAGACCAATACGAGCAGTACTTC
CASSQELTDQYEQYF
>NA|TRBV5-4|TRBJ2-7|NA
TGTGCCAGCAGCCGAAGGCGACAGGAGAGCTCCTACGAGCAGTACTTC
CASSRRRQESSYEQYF
>NA|TRBV19|TRBJ2-4|TRBD1
TGTGCCAGTAGTAGGGACAGTCAAAACATTCAGTACTTC
CASSRDSQNIQYF
>NA|TRBV7-9|TRBJ1-4|TRBD1
TGTGCCAGCAGTCCGGGACAGGGGAATCCAGGCAGTGAAAAACTGTTTTTT
CASSPGQGNPGSEKLFF
>NA|TRBV5-8|TRBJ2-7|TRBD1
TGTGCCAGCAGCTTGGGACAGGGGGCCAACGAGCAGTACTTC
CASSLGQGANEQYF
>once|TRBV18|TRBJ1-2|NA
TGTGCCAGCTCACCCGGGACATTACCCTATGGCTACACCTTC
CASSPGTLPYGYTF
>NA|TRBV25-1|TRBJ1-3|TRBD1
TGTGCCAGCGGCCTGACAGGGACCTCTGGAAACACCATATATTTT
CASGLTGTSGNTIYF
>NA|TRBV4-1|TRBJ2-3|NA
TGCGCCAGCAGCCCTAGGACAGGACTAATCGGAGATACGCAGTATTTT
CASSPRTGLIGDTQYF
>NA|TRBV7-9|TRBJ1-2|NA
TGTGCCAGCAGCTTAGCGGGGGGTCCCAGAGACTATGGCTACACCTTC
CASSLAGGPRDYGYTF
>NA|TRBV5-1|TRBJ2-7|NA
TGCGCCAGCAGCGCTATGGACAGTTTTAGCTCCTACGAGCAGTACTTC
CASSAMDSFSSYEQYF
>NA|TRBV28|TRBJ2-3|TRBD1
TGTGCCACCGTCACCGGGACAGAAGACACAGATACGCAGTATTTT
CATVTGTEDTDTQYF
>NA|TRBV5-4|TRBJ1-2|NA
TGTGCCAGCAGCTTGGATCGGGAGTATGGCTACACCTTC
CASSLDREYGYTF
>NA|TRBV5-1|TRBJ2-4|NA
TGCGCCAGCAGCGGGGGGGACATCCCAGCCAAAAACATTCAGTACTTC
CASSGGDIPAKNIQYF
>few|TRBV7-2|TRBJ2-1|NA
TGTGCCAGCAGCCGTACCCCCGGACTTGCTTCCAATGAGCAGTTCTTC
CASSRTPGLASNEQFF
>NA|TRBV5-1|TRBJ1-2|NA
TGCGCCAGCAGCTTGGGGGGGACACTCTATGGCTACACCTTC
CASSLGGTLYGYTF
>NA|TRBV12-3/TRBV12-4|TRBJ1-2|NA
TGTGCCAGCACCTCGACAGCTAACTATGGCTACACCTTC
CASTSTANYGYTF
>NA|TRBV7-9|TRBJ1-1|TRBD1
TGTGCCAGCAGCTTCCCGGGACAGGGGGACACTGAAGCTTTCTTT
CASSFPGQGDTEAFF
>NA|TRBV28|TRBJ2-6|NA
TGTGCCAGCAGCCAGGGGACTGGGGCCAACGTCCTGACTTTC
CASSQGTGANVLTF
>NA|TRBV6-5|TRBJ2-3|TRBD1
TGTGCCAGCAGAGGGACAGGAACCACAGATACGCAGTATTTT
CASRGTGTTDTQYF
>NA|TRBV2|TRBJ2-7|NA
TGTGCCAGCAGGCAGCGGCTTTCGGTTGGGGAGCAGTACTTC
CASRQRLSVGEQYF
>NA|TRBV6-4|TRBJ1-5|TRBD1
TGTGCCAGCAGAAGGGACAGTTATAGCAATCAGCCCCAGCATTTT
CASRRDSYSNQPQHF
>NA|TRBV27|TRBJ1-5|NA
TGTGCCAGCAGTTTATCGGCAGGGGCGTTCAATCAGCCCCAGCATTTT
CASSLSAGAFNQPQHF
>NA|TRBV11-2|TRBJ2-3|NA
TGTGCCAGCAGCTCTCTTCGAGCCAGGACAGATACGCAGTATTTT
CASSSLRARTDTQYF
>NA|TRBV6-1|TRBJ1-5|TRBD1
TGTGCCAGCAGGGAATCGACAGGGGGCTTGGGGCAGCCCCAGCATTTT
CASRESTGGLGQPQHF
>NA|TRBV2|TRBJ1-4|NA
TGTGCCAGCAGTGAACCCGGTGAGCTTAAACTGTTTTTT
CASSEPGELKLFF
>NA|TRBV4-1|TRBJ2-2|TRBD2
TGCGCCAGCAGCCAAGAAGTCGGGGCTAGCGGGGGGACACAAAACACCGGGGAGCTGTTTTTT
CASSQEVGASGGTQNTGELFF
>NA|TRBV20-1|TRBJ2-3|NA
TGCAGTGCGGTGGCCTTAGATACGCAGTATTTT
CSAVALDTQYF
>NA|TRBV3-1/TRBV3-2|TRBJ1-6|NA
TGTGCCAGCAGCCTCGGGGGGAAAAATTCACCCCTCCACTTT
CASSLGGKNSPLHF
>once|TRBV3-1/TRBV3-2|TRBJ2-5|TRBD1
TGTGCCAGCAGCCTGGACAGGTGGGGGACCCAGTACTTC
CASSLDRWGTQYF
>few|TRBV3-1/TRBV3-2|TRBJ2-1|NA
TGTGCCAGCAGCCCTACCGACGGGGAGAGCTCCTACAATGAGCAGTTCTTC
CASSPTDGESSYNEQFF
>NA|TRBV19|TRBJ2-7|TRBD2
TGTGCCAGTAGTATTTGGACTAGCGCCAACGAGCAGTACTTC
CASSIWTSANEQYF
>NA|TRBV27|TRBJ1-4|TRBD1
TGTGCCAGCAGTTTAACCCCCAGTCGACAGGGGGCCGATGAAAAACTGTTTTTT
CASSLTPSRQGADEKLFF
>NA|TRBV19|TRBJ1-2|NA
TGTGCCAGTAGTATAATTCCTGGCGGATTCTATGGCTACACCTTC
CASSIIPGGFYGYTF
>NA|TRBV3-1/TRBV3-2|TRBJ1-1|NA
TGTGCCAGCAGCCAGATCAGTGTCTCTGAAGCTTTCTTT
CASSQISVSEAFF
>NA|TRBV6-1|TRBJ1-1|TRBD1
TGTGCCAGCAGTGAGGGACAGGGAACCACTGAAGCTTTCTTT
CASSEGQGTTEAFF
>NA|TRBV21-1|TRBJ2-5|NA
TGTGCCAGCAGCGGGACAGGCCAAGAGACCCAGTACTTC
CASSGTGQETQYF
>NA|TRBV5-6|TRBJ2-1|NA
TGTGCCAGCAGCCCAGGCCGCAGCTATTACAATGAGCAGTTCTTC
CASSPGRSYYNEQFF
>NA|TRBV6-5|TRBJ2-1|TRBD2
TGTGCCAGCAGCTCGCGGCGGGGGGGTAATGAGCAGTTCTTC
CASSSRRGGNEQFF
>NA|TRBV5-1|TRBJ2-3|NA
TGCGCCAGCAGCTTCCAGGGGGGAACAGATACGCAGTATTTT
CASSFQGGTDTQYF
>NA|TRBV5-1|TRBJ2-2|NA
TGCGCCAGCAGCTGGCAGTACACCGGGGAGCTGTTTTTT
CASSWQYTGELFF
>few|TRBV6-5|TRBJ1-2|TRBD1
TGTGCCAGCAGTCAGGGACAGTTCGGCTACACCTTC
CASSQGQFGYTF
>NA|TRBV28|TRBJ2-4|TRBD1
TGTGCCAGCAGGCCGACAGGGGAAGACATTCAGTACTTC
CASRPTGEDIQYF
>NA|TRBV5-8|TRBJ1-5|TRBD1
TGTGCCAGCAGCTGGAGGACAGGGAATCAGCCCCAGCATTTT
CASSWRTGNQPQHF
>NA|TRBV6-5|TRBJ1-4|NA
TGTGCCAGCATGGCAGGGTTTTACGAAAAACTGTTTTTT
CASMAGFYEKLFF
>few|TRBV19|TRBJ1-1|NA
TGTGCCAGTAGTATGAGTCCCTTCATGGTCTCGAACACTGAAGCTTTCTTT
CASSMSPFMVSNTEAFF
>NA|TRBV27|TRBJ2-2|TRBD1
TGTGCCAGCAGCCGGACAGGGAGGACAACCGGGGAGCTGTTTTTT
CASSRTGRTTGELFF
>NA|TRBV19|TRBJ1-1|NA
TGTGCCAGTAGTATAGGCGGGGCCTCGGGTTGGAGCACTGAAGCTTTCTTT
CASSIGGASGWSTEAFF
>NA|TRBV6-5|TRBJ1-5|NA
TGTGCCAGCAGCGGTGGCGGTCAGCCCCAGCATTTT
CASSGGGQPQHF
>NA|TRBV6-1|TRBJ1-3|NA
TGTGCCAGCAGTGAACCAGGAAACACCATATATTTT
CASSEPGNTIYF